The 21 T cell receptor beta chains below all came from one sample that was sequenced in a study of shared clonotypes between healthy human individuals. Naive CD8 cells lacked CD45RO and underwent positive selection for CCR7, leaving out terminally differentiated effector memory CD45RA+ cells. Generated by immunoSEQ multiplex PCR, the TCRdb table keeps only in-frame clones and is missing some. The sample consists of roughly 2.1 million clones, 93% of them appearing once. The sequencing sample was made of naive CD8+ T cells from PBMCs. The origin of the receptors is a man aged 18 to 35 in good health. Some clones in this sample may be carry-over from other donors' samples.

This clone has a single count. Other DNA sequences of this sample code for an identical CDR3. This sequence joins TRBV7-9 and TRBJ2-7; perhaps D is TRBD1 or TRBD2 (5 bases each). V lost 5 bases and J 2 bases, leaving 13 bases between the germline ends. The CDR3 runs 14 residues. Germline V gene lookup returns CDR1 SEHNR and CDR2 FQNEAQ (reference sequence). CDR3 bases: TGTGCCAGCAGCAGCCGGGACCTCCCCTACGAGCAGTACTTC. Translated, it gives CASSSRDLPYEQYF.

This chain links TRBV6-5 with TRBJ2-7; no definite D call. V lost 5 bases to trimming and J lost 9 bases, with 17 bases between them. The CDR3 has 13 amino acids. Germline V gene lookup returns CDR1 MNHEY and CDR2 SVGAGI. CDR3 in amino acids: CASSPKRITPQYF. The DNA of the CDR3 is TGTGCCAGCAGTCCCAAGAGGATAACCCCGCAGTACTTC.

This sequence joins TRBV6-5 and TRBJ1-1; D remains unclear. CDR1 is MNHEY and CDR2 is SVGAGI in the germline V gene. The V end lost 2 bases, the J end lost 1 base, and 14 bases lay between the germline ends. The CDR3 contains 16 residues. The CDR3 bases are TGTGCCAGCAGTTACACCCATTATTCAGGGAACACTGAAGCTTTCTTT. Residues: CASSYTHYSGNTEAFF.

CDR3 DNA: TGTGCCAGTAGTACCGAGACAGCAACTAACTATGGCTACACCTTC. Residues: CASSTETATNYGYTF. The chain recombines TRBV19 with TRBJ1-2, with D tentatively TRBD1 (5 bases). Germline V CDR1 and CDR2: LNHDA, SQIVND (reference sequence). Trimming took off 4 bases at V and 0 bases at J, with 12 bases between the two ends. The CDR3 consists of 15 residues.

This clone is a singleton in its sample. The V call is TRBV7-9, the J call TRBJ2-6, with TRBD1 matching over 9 bases. CDR3 length: 18 residues. The germline gives CDR1 SEHNR, CDR2 FQNEAQ (reference sequence). The V gene end was trimmed by 3 bases and the J gene end by 0 bases; junction bases not matched to a gene: 6. CDR3 sequence: CASSFKPGQGSGANVLTF. The CDR3 DNA is TGTGCCAGCAGCTTCAAACCGGGACAGGGCTCTGGGGCCAACGTCCTGACTTTC.

Concerning this clone itself: A read error may account for a junction end that differs from germline. J is TRBJ2-7 and V is TRBV7-9; a possible D gene is TRBD1 (6 bases). CDR3 size: 12 residues. Germline V gene sequence: CDR1 SEHNR, CDR2 FQNEAQ (reference sequence). The CDR3 bases are TGTGCCAGCAGCTCTGCCCCCAGGGGATTCCACTTC. Its protein is CASSSAPRGFHF.

This sequence joins TRBV11-2 and TRBJ2-7; 7 positions match TRBD1. Germline V lookup: CDR1 SGHAT, CDR2 FQNNGV. This CDR3 has 15 residues. With V trimmed by 0 bases and J by 3 bases, 5 bases remained unmatched. In nucleotides, the CDR3 is TGTGCCAGCAGCTTAGATGGGACAGTAAACTACGAGCAGTACTTC. It is translated as CASSLDGTVNYEQYF.

The chain joins TRBV19 to TRBJ2-7; D gene uncertain. Trimming pared 0 bases from V and 3 bases from J, leaving 6 bases between. The CDR3 spans 13 residues. Germline values: CDR1 LNHDA, CDR2 SQIVND (reference sequence). DNA of the CDR3: TGTGCCAGTAGTATAGAAAGTTTCTACGAGCAGTACTTC. It specifies CASSIESFYEQYF.

The chain carries TRBV5-5 and TRBJ2-7; unclear D gene. Germline CDR1 is SGHKS and CDR2 is YYEKEE (reference sequence). V gave up 4 bases and J gave up 0 bases, with 17 bases separating them. The CDR3 totals 16 residues. The CDR3, as DNA: TGTGCCAGCAGCCCCACCCCGACGGAGACCTCCTACGAGCAGTACTTC. It specifies CASSPTPTETSYEQYF.

Notes on this clone: This sample also contains other DNA sequences that code for the same CDR3. The rearrangement joins TRBV7-3 to TRBJ2-3; D could derive from TRBD1 or TRBD2 (6 bases each). Looked up from germline, CDR1 is SGHTA and CDR2 is FQGTGA. Between the trimmed V and J ends, which lost 1 base and 5 bases, there was a span of 13 bases. The length of the CDR3 is 15 residues. CDR3 loop: CASSLIGEGGDTQYF. The CDR3, as DNA: TGTGCCAGCAGCTTAATTGGAGAGGGGGGAGATACGCAGTATTTT.

This chain joins TRBV7-9 and TRBJ1-1, with D hard to call. The CDR3 has 13 residues. Trimming stripped 6 bases from V and 5 bases from J, with 13 bases between. Germline V gives CDR1 SEHNR, CDR2 FQNEAQ (reference sequence). CDR3 nucleotides: TGTGCCAGCAGGTCTCCCTTGGGAACTGAAGCTTTCTTT. Translating it yields CASRSPLGTEAFF.

The genes are TRBV28 and TRBJ1-3, with D tentatively TRBD1 (6 bases). Between the trimmed V and J ends, which lost 3 bases and 0 bases, there was a span of 15 bases. Germline CDR1 MDHEN, CDR2 SYDVKM. The CDR3 consists of 17 residues. The CDR3 DNA sequence: TGTGCCAGCAGTTTCGGATACAGGGCTGACTCTGGAAACACCATATATTTT. Its translation is CASSFGYRADSGNTIYF.

The V call is TRBV7-8, the J call TRBJ1-1, with D perhaps matching TRBD1 (6 bases). CDR1 is SGHVS and CDR2 is FQNEAQ in the germline V gene. Trimming took off 8 bases at V and 1 base at J, with 14 bases between the two ends. This CDR3 region has 14 residues. For the CDR3, the DNA is TGTGCCAGCGGACCAGGGGCTGGGAACACTGAAGCTTTCTTT. Its translation: CASGPGAGNTEAFF.

As to this clone: This sample includes further DNA sequences coding for the same CDR3. The V and J genes are TRBV7-2 and TRBJ2-7; 8 bases are a match to TRBD2. Unmatched junction bases numbered 6, after V lost 5 bases and J lost 3 bases. Germline V lookup: CDR1 SGHTA, CDR2 FQGNSA. This CDR3 contains 14 residues. CDR3 residues: CASSLGLGGYEQYF. CDR3 sequence (DNA): TGTGCCAGCAGCCTGGGACTAGGGGGCTACGAGCAGTACTTC.

The V call is TRBV7-9, the J call TRBJ2-3, with 8 positions matching TRBD2. V lost 3 bases to trimming and J lost 10 bases; unmatched junction nucleotides: 18. This CDR3 is 17 amino acids long. The germline V gene encodes CDR1 SEHNR and CDR2 FQNEAQ (reference sequence). The CDR3 reads CASSLGTSLAPRFAQYF. Written as DNA, the CDR3 is TGTGCCAGCAGCTTGGGGACTAGTTTAGCCCCTCGCTTCGCGCAGTATTTT.

The chain carries TRBV27 and TRBJ2-1; no reliable D call. Germline values: CDR1 MNHEY, CDR2 SMNVEV (reference sequence). The CDR3 spans 13 residues. V lost 6 bases to trimming and J lost 2 bases, with 8 bases between them. The CDR3 protein is CASRLLTYNEQFF. CDR3 sequence (DNA): TGTGCCAGCAGGTTACTTACCTACAATGAGCAGTTCTTC.

CDR3 bases: TGTGCCAGTAGTTACAGGGGACTCTTTAATGAAAAACTGTTTTTT. Amino acid sequence: CASSYRGLFNEKLFF. V and J are TRBV19 and TRBJ1-4; 7 bases map to TRBD1. Germline assignment: CDR1 LNHDA and CDR2 SQIVND (reference sequence). The V segment lost 5 bases and the J segment 4 bases; nucleotides outside the gene matches: 7. This CDR3 has 15 residues.

The V call is TRBV2, the J call TRBJ2-1, with D uncertain. Looked up from germline, CDR1 is SNHLY and CDR2 is FYNNEI. This CDR3 is built from 12 residues. The germline V and J ends were trimmed by 5 bases and 5 bases, with 7 bases remaining between them. The CDR3, as DNA: TGTGCCAGCAGTTCCCTCAACAATGAGCAGTTCTTC. Residues: CASSSLNNEQFF.

This rearrangement joins TRBV5-1 to TRBJ2-1; 9 bases are shared with TRBD2. Germline V gives CDR1 SGHRS, CDR2 YFSETQ. After removal of 0 bases from V and 5 bases from J, the junction contained 9 bases not matched to a gene. This CDR3 contains 17 residues. CDR3 sequence: CASSLAPGTSPHNEQFF. DNA of the CDR3: TGCGCCAGCAGCTTGGCCCCCGGGACTAGCCCTCACAATGAGCAGTTCTTC.

The rearrangement links TRBV11-2 to TRBJ1-4, with D hard to call. V lost 6 bases and J 5 bases, leaving 10 bases between the germline ends. The CDR3 sequence is 13 residues long. Germline V gene lookup returns CDR1 SGHAT and CDR2 FQNNGV. As DNA, the CDR3 is TGTGCCAGCAGTCCGGTTTTCAATGAAAAACTGTTTTTT. Residues: CASSPVFNEKLFF. The entire variable domain, with the rest obtained from reference TRBV11-2 and TRBJ1-4, is as follows: EAGVAQSPRYKIIEKRQSVAFWCNPISGHATLYWYQQILGQGPKLLIQFQNNGVVDDSQLPKDRFSAERLKGVDSTLKIQPAKLEDSAVYLCASSPVFNEKLFFGSGTQLSVL.

This chain uses TRBV13 with TRBJ2-5; TRBD2 matches at 8 bases. Germline V gene lookup returns CDR1 PRHDT and CDR2 FYEKMQ (reference sequence). CDR3 length: 16 amino acids. The ends lost 4 bases at V and 2 bases at J; junction bases unmatched: 9. The CDR3 region has the DNA TGTGCCAGCAGCTCAAGACCCTTAGCGGGGCAAGAGACCCAGTACTTC. Translated, it gives CASSSRPLAGQETQYF.